This T cell receptor (beta chain) stems from a study of T cells in Graves' hyperthyroidism and ophthalmopathy. Study-level points and caveats: Peripheral blood also featured most of the thyroid clonotypes expanded above 0.001.

Clinical Activity Scores of at least 3, NOSPECS grades of at least 4 and durations under 3 months characterized ophthalmopathy patients. Amplified TCR beta CDR3 regions came from RNA transcripts. RT-PCR in the first round (using the HTBI primer set) targeted the TCR CDR3. MiXCR, run by TCRdb on the multiplex PCR reads, gives a single entry per CDR3 protein. The sample holds 550,000 to 700,000 distinct CDR3 sequences, roughly 15% seen once. Regarding this clonotype: No antigen is known for it.

The TCR sequence derives from a woman aged 40 to 55 with Graves' ophthalmopathy. The specimen was blood.

CDR3 nucleotide sequence: TGTGCCAGCAGCACCACCCGCAACGTTGGCGGGGAGCTGTTTTTT. Its translation: CASSTTRNVGGELFF. V and J are TRBV9 and TRBJ2-2; no clear D. With 4 bases removed from V and 7 bases from J, the gap between germline ends came to 17 bases. CDR3 size: 15 residues. Germline V gene sequence: CDR1 SGDLS, CDR2 YYNGEE.